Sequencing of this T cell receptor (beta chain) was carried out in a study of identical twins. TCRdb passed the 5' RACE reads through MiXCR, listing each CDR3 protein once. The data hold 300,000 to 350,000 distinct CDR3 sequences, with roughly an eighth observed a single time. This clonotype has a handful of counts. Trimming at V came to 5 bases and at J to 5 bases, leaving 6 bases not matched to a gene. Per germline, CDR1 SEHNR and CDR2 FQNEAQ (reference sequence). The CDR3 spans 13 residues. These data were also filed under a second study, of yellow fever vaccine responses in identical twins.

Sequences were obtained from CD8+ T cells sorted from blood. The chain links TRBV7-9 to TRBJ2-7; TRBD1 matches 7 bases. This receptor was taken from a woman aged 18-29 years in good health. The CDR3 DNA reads TGTGCCAGCAGCCAGACGACAGGGCACGAGCAGTACTTC. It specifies CASSQTTGHEQYF.